This TCR beta chain stems from a study of T cells after posttransplantation cyclophosphamide. General study results and limits: TRB overlap between skin or GI tissue T cells and blood was limited. Donor-recipient repertoire similarity was low at 1-2 months, rising over year one. Recipient CMV seropositivity and CMV reactivation strongly tracked TRB clonality.

There are 16 residues in the CDR3. Germline loops: CDR1 SGHRS, CDR2 YFSETQ. Trimming removed 0 bases at V and 5 bases at J, with 17 bases between. Points on this clone: Its antigen is currently unknown.

Controls had myeloablative marrow grafts with methotrexate and calcineurin inhibitor, sampled at 1 year. The method was immunoSEQ multiplex PCR; TCRdb's version includes in-frame clones alone and lacks a portion of them. The data show over 8,500 clones, more than 80% seen once. The sample in question was PBMCs, obtained just over 440 days after allogeneic stem cell transplant with calcineurin inhibitor and methotrexate. The clonotype was recovered from a male patient in his forties or fifties who received an allogeneic stem cell transplant from an unrelated donor, was CMV-positive, and had chronic GVHD only. These T cells may partly come from the graft donor. The chain joins TRBV5-1 to TRBJ1-1; D perhaps matches TRBD1 (6 bases). CDR3: CASSLESGRGWTEAFF. CDR3 bases: TGCGCCAGCAGCTTGGAATCGGGGAGGGGGTGGACTGAAGCTTTCTTT.